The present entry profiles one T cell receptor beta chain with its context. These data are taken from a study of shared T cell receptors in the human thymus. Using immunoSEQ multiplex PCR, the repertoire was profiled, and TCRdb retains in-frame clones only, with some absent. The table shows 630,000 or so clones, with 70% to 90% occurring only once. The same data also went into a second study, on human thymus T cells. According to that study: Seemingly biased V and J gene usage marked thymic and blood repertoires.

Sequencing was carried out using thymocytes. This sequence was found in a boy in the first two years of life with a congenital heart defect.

This CDR3 reads CATQGRGNKETQYF. For the CDR3, the DNA is TGTGCAACCCAGGGGCGGGGGAATAAAGAGACCCAGTACTTC. The chain links TRBV10-3 to TRBJ2-5; D possibly corresponds to TRBD2 (7 bases). The CDR3 is 14 residues long. In germline, CDR1 is ENHRY, CDR2 SYGVKD.